This is a list of T cell receptor beta chains from one sample in a study of blood T cell repertoires in COVID-19. Sequencing was performed with immunoSEQ multiplex PCR; in TCRdb, only in-frame clones are kept and a portion is missing. The sample holds about 44,000 clones, about 88% seen once. The source material was peripheral blood. These receptors all come from a man between 65 and 79 years old with active COVID-19. CDR3s include the opening cysteine and the closing phenylalanine or tryptophan. A D gene is named only where the DNA matches it firmly. Some rows mark clone size as missing; the rest say once, few, many or name a class of expanded clone.

clone size	V gene	J gene	D gene	CDR3 length	CDR3 protein	CDR3 DNA
.	TRBV11-2	TRBJ2-1	.	13	CASSPGYYNEQFF	TGTGCCAGCAGCCCGGGGTACTACAATGAGCAGTTCTTC
once	TRBV27	TRBJ1-5	.	15	CASSLNPSPNQPQHF	TGTGCCAGCAGTTTAAATCCGAGTCCAAATCAGCCCCAGCATTTT
.	TRBV4-1	TRBJ2-1	TRBD2	15	CASSLSGGAPDEQFF	TGCGCCAGCAGCCTAAGCGGGGGGGCCCCGGATGAGCAGTTCTTC
.	TRBV28	TRBJ2-5	.	14	CATNPPSGQETQYF	TGTGCGACCAACCCCCCCAGCGGACAAGAGACCCAGTACTTC
.	TRBV7-3	TRBJ1-1	.	15	CASSPQGQANTEAFF	TGTGCCAGCAGCCCACAGGGACAAGCGAACACTGAAGCTTTCTTT
.	TRBV20-1	TRBJ2-1	.	15	CSASSGTGRYNEQFF	TGCAGTGCTAGTTCCGGAACAGGACGATACAATGAGCAGTTCTTC
once	TRBV7-2	TRBJ1-1	.	13	CASSPEVNTEAFF	TGTGCCAGCAGCCCCGAGGTCAACACTGAAGCTTTCTTT
.	TRBV28	TRBJ2-7	TRBD1	15	CASSGQTGKGYEQYF	TGTGCCAGCAGTGGTCAGACAGGGAAAGGCTACGAGCAGTACTTC
.	TRBV10-1	TRBJ1-5	TRBD1	16	CARETGQGALNQPQHF	TGCGCCAGAGAGACAGGACAGGGGGCGTTAAATCAGCCCCAGCATTTT
.	TRBV19	TRBJ2-1	.	15	CASSIGRGAYNEQFF	TGTGCCAGTAGTATCGGCCGGGGGGCTTACAATGAGCAGTTCTTC